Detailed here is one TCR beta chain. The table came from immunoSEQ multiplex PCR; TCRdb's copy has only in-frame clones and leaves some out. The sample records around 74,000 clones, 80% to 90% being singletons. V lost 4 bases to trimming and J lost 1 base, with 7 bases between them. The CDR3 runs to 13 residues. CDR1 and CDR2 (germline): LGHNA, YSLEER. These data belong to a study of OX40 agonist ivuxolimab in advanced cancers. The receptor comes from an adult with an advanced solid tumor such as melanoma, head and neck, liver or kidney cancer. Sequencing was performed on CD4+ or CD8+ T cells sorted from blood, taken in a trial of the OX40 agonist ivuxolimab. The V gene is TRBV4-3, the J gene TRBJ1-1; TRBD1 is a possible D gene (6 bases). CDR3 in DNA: TGCGCCAGCAGCCCGACAGGGAACACTGAAGCTTTCTTT. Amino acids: CASSPTGNTEAFF.